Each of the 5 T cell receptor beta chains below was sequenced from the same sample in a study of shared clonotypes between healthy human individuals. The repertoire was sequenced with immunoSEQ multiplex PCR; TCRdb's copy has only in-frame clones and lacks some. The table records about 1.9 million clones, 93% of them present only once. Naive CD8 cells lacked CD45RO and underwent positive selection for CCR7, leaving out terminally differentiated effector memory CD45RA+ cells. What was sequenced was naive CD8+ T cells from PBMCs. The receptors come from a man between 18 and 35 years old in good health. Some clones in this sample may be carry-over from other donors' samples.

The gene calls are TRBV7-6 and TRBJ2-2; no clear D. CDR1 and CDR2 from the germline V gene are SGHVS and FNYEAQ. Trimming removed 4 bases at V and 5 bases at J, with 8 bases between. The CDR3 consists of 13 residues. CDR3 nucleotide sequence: TGTGCCAGCAGCTCCTTCGGGACCGGGGAGCTGTTTTTT. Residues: CASSSFGTGELFF.

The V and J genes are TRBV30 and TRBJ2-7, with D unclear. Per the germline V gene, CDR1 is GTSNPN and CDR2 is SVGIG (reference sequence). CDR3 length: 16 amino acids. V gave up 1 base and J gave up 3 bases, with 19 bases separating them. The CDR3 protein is CAWSAAGARLSYEQYF. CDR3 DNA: TGTGCCTGGAGTGCGGCAGGAGCACGATTAAGCTACGAGCAGTACTTC.

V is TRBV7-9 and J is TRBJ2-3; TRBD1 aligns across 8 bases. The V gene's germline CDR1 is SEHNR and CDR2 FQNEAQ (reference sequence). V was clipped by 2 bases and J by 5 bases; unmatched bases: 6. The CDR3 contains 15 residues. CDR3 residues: CASSLQGAVGDTQYF. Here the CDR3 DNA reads TGTGCCAGCAGCTTACAGGGGGCCGTGGGAGATACGCAGTATTTT.

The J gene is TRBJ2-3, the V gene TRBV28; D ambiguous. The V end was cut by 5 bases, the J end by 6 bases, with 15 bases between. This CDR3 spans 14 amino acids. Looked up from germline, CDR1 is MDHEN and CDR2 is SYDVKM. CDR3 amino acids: CASSTVSSVDTQYF. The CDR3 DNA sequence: TGTGCCAGCAGTACCGTCTCTTCAGTGGATACGCAGTATTTT.

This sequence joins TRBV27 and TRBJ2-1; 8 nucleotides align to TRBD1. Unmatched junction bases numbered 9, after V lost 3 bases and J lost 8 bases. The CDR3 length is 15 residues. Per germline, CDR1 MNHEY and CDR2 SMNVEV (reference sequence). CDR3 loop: CASSFRQGARHEQFF. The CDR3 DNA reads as TGTGCCAGCAGTTTTCGCCAGGGGGCGAGGCATGAGCAGTTCTTC.